The T cell receptor beta chain under discussion was sequenced for a study of post-analysis software for immune sequencing data. Unique molecular identifiers featured in each of the TCR beta cDNA libraries. cDNA molecules numbering roughly 500,000 came from approximately 1 to 10 million T cells. TCRdb ran MiXCR on the PCR reads and lists one entry per CDR3 protein. This sample has roughly 730,000 distinct CDR3 sequences, with 25% to 30% found just once. On this clonotype itself: Its antigen is not known.

The germline V gene encodes CDR1 MNHNY and CDR2 SVGAGI (reference sequence). V lost 5 bases and J lost 2; bases outside the gene matches: 9. The CDR3 covers 17 residues. Study results and caveats: There was significantly lower normalized Chao1 diversity in multiple sclerosis patients than in controls. Controls showed lower frequencies than patients for roughly five TRBV segments, and TRBV5-6, TRBV5-1 and TRBV20-1 were among these. Samples prepared in the same batch strongly co-clustered by F measure.

Sequencing was performed on blood. The receptor comes from a girl aged 5-17 years with multiple sclerosis. This chain connects TRBV6-6 to TRBJ2-2, with 9 bases fitting TRBD2. CDR3 sequence (DNA): TGTGCCAGCAGTACTAGCGGGCAAACTCCCAACACCGGGGAGCTGTTTTTT. Its protein product is CASSTSGQTPNTGELFF.